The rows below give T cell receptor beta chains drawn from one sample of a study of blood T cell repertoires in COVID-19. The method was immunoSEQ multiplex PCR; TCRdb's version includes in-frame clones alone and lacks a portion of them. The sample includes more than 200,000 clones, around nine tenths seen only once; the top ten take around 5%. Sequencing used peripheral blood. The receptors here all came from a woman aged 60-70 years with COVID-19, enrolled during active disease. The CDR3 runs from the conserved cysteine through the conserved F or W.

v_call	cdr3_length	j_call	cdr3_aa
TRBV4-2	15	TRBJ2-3	CASSPRLAGGNAQYF
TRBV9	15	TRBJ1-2	CASSVGQSFNYGYTF
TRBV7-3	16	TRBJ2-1	CASSSEQGARYNEQFF
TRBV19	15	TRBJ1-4	CASSFRTGGGEKLFF
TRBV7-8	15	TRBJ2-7	CASSLGASGAYEQYF
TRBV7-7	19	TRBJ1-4	CASSLEGGTRGEPNEKLFF
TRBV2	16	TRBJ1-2	CASSRDRSSLFFGYTF
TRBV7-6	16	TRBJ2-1	CASSLAREGRGNEQFF
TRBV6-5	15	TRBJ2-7	CASSVTGAAAYEQYF
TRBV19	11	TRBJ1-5	CASSARTERHF
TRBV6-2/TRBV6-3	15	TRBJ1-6	CASSSQTGGNSPLHF
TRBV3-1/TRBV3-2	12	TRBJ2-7	CASSHGVHEQYF
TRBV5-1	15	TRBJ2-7	CASSSGVAGAYEQYF
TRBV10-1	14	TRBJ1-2	CASSERGANYGYTF
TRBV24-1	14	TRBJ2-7	CATSLGGRHYEQYF
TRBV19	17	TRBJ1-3	CATTPGNRFYSGNTIYF
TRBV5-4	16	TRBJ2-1	CASSLDRLAQYNEQFF
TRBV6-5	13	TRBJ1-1	CASSRPGDRKAFF
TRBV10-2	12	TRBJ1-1	CASTEGQIEAFF
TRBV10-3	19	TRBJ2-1	CAISEYRGVGGTSYNEQFF
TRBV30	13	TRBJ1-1	CAWKGQGNTEAFF
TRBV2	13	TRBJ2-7	CASQRLSSYEQYF
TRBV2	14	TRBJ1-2	CASSEPGQAYGYTF
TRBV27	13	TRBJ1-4	CATGNRQGGKLFF
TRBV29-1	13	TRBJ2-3	CSVDGQNTDTQYF
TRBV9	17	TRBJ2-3	CASNQDGLAGDRDTQYF